This note documents a single T cell receptor beta chain sequence. This record comes from a study of blood T cell repertoires in COVID-19. Study-level background: The analysed material was cDNA or gDNA that came from T cells, B-cell-depleted T cells, or PBMCs.

TCRdb's table, derived via immunoSEQ multiplex PCR, lists solely in-frame clones and lacks some. The sample yields about 85,000 clones, around 89% seen once. The CDR3 has 15 residues. Per the germline V gene, CDR1 is SGDLS and CDR2 is YYNGEE. V lost 0 bases and J lost 7, with 13 bases in between. What was sequenced was peripheral blood. The source is a woman older than 75 with active or convalescent COVID-19. The chain recombines TRBV9 with TRBJ2-2; D gene unclear. In DNA, the CDR3 is TGTGCCAGCAGCGTAGTATCTGGGTCGGGCGGGGAGCTGTTTTTT. Translation gives CASSVVSGSGGELFF.